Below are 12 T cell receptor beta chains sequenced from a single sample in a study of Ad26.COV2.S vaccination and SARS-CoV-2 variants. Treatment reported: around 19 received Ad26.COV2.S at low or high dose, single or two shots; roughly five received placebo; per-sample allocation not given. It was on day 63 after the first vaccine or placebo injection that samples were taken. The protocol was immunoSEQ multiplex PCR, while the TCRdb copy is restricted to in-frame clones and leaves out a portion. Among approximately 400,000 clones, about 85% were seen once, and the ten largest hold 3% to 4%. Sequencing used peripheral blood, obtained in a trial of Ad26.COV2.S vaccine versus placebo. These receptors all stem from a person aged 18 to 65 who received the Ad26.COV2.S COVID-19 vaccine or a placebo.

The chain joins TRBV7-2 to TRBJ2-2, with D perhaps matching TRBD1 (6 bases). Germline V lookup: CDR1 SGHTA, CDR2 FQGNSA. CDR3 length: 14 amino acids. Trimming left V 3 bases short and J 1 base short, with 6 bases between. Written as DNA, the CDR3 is TGTGCCAGCAGCTTGACAGGGAACACCGGGGAGCTGTTTTTT. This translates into CASSLTGNTGELFF.

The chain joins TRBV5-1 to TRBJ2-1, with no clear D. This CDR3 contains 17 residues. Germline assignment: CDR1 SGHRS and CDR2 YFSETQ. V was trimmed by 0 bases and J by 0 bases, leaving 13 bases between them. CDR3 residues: CASSLDLGYSSYNEQFF. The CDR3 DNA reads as TGCGCCAGCAGCTTGGATTTGGGATATAGCTCCTACAATGAGCAGTTCTTC.

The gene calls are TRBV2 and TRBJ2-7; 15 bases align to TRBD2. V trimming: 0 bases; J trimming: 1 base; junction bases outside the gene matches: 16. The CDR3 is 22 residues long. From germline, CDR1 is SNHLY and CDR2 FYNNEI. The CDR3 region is CASSEAPPTGTSGRRRSYEQYF. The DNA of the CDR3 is TGTGCCAGCAGTGAAGCGCCCCCAACCGGGACTAGCGGGAGGCGCCGGTCCTACGAGCAGTACTTC. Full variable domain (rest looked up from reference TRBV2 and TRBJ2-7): EPEVTQTPSHQVTQMGQEVILRCVPISNHLYFYWYRQILGQKVEFLVSFYNNEISEKSEIFDDQFSVERPDGSNFTLKIRSTKLEDSAMYFCASSEAPPTGTSGRRRSYEQYFGPGTRLTVT.

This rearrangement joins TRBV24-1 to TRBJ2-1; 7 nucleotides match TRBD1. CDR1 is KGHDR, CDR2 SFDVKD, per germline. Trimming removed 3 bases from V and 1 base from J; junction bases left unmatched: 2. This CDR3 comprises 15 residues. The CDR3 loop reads CATSDGDSSYNEQFF. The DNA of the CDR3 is TGTGCCACCAGTGATGGGGACAGTTCCTACAATGAGCAGTTCTTC.

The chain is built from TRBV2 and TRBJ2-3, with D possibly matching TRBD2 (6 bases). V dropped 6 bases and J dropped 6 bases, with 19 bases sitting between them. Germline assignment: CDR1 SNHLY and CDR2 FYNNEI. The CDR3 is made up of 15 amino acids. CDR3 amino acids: CASSAGRSTGDTQYF. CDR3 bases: TGTGCCAGCAGCGCGGGACGCTCAACCGGGGATACGCAGTATTTT.

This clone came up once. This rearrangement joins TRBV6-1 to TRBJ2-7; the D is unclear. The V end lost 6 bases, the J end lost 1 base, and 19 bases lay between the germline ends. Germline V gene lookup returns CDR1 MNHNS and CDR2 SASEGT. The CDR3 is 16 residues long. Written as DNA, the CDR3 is TGTGCCAGCAGCGAACGGCCAAGGGTGGCATCCTACGAGCAGTACTTC. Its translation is CASSERPRVASYEQYF.

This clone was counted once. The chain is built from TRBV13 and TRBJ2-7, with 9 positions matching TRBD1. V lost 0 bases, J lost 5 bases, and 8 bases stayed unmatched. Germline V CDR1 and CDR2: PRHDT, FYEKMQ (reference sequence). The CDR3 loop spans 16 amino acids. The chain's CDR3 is CASSLGWGQGAHEQYF. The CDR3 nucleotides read TGTGCCAGCAGCTTAGGGTGGGGACAGGGTGCCCACGAGCAGTACTTC.

The CDR3 reads CATGQGGMRYTF. The CDR3 region has the DNA TGTGCCACCGGACAGGGGGGAATGAGGTACACCTTC. The chain links TRBV24-1 to TRBJ1-2; 10 bases fit TRBD1. The CDR3 sequence is 12 residues long. Germline loops: CDR1 KGHDR, CDR2 SFDVKD. V lost 9 bases to trimming and J lost 11 bases; unmatched junction nucleotides: 8.

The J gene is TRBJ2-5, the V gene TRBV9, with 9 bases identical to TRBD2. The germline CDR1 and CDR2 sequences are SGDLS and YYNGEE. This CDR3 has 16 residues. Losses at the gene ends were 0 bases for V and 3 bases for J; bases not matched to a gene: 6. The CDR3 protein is CASSVAAGGKKETQYF. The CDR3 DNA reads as TGTGCCAGCAGCGTAGCCGCGGGGGGGAAAAAAGAGACCCAGTACTTC.

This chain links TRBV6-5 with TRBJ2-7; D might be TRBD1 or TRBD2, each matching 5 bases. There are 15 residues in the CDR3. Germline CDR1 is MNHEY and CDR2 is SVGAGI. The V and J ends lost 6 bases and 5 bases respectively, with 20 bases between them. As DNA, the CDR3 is TGTGCCAGCAGCCGGCAGGAGTCGGGGCGCCACGAGCAGTACTTC. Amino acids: CASSRQESGRHEQYF.

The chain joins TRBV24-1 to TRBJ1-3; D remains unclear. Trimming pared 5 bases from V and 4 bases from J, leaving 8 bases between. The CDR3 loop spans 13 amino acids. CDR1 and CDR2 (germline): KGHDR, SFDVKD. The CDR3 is CATSAKGGNTIYF. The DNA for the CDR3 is TGTGCCACCAGTGCCAAAGGCGGAAACACCATATATTTT.

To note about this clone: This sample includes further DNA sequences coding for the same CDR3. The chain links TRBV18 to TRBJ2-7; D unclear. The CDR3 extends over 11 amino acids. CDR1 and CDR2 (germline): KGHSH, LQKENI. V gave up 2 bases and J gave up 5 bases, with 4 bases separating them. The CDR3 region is CASSPSDEQYF. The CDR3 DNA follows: TGTGCCAGCTCACCATCGGACGAGCAGTACTTC.